A selection of T cell receptor beta chains follows, all from one sample in a study of T-cell reconstitution after alpha-beta-depleted transplantation in children. TCRdb reanalysed the PCR reads using MiXCR and keeps one entry per CDR3 protein. The table records 200,000 to 250,000 distinct CDR3 sequences, roughly a tenth of them present only once. The input for sequencing was PBMCs, taken before TCRalphabeta/CD19-depleted stem cell transplant. The origin of the receptors is a child under two years old with acute myeloid leukemia, due to receive a stem cell transplant. CDR3s include the opening cysteine and the closing phenylalanine or tryptophan. The order of the fields is CDR3 DNA, CDR3 protein, D gene, V gene, J gene, clone size. A D gene is named only where the DNA matches it firmly. Clone size is stated in some rows and not others, as once, few, many or a class when expanded.

cdr3_nt: TGCAGTGCCGGCACAAGCGGGAGGGACACCGGGGAGCTGTTTTTT; cdr3_aa: CSAGTSGRDTGELFF; d_call: TRBD2; v_call: TRBV20-1; j_call: TRBJ2-2; clone_size: few
cdr3_nt: TGTGCCAGCAGCCACTTACACACCATATATTTT; cdr3_aa: CASSHLHTIYF; d_call: -; v_call: TRBV28; j_call: TRBJ1-3; clone_size: many
cdr3_nt: TGCAGCGTTACCCAGGGGTCTAGAGAGCAGTTCTTC; cdr3_aa: CSVTQGSREQFF; d_call: -; v_call: TRBV29-1; j_call: TRBJ2-1; clone_size: many
cdr3_nt: TGTGCCAGCAGTTTATGGGGGTCTCCCTACGAGCAGTACTTC; cdr3_aa: CASSLWGSPYEQYF; d_call: -; v_call: TRBV28; j_call: TRBJ2-7; clone_size: many
cdr3_nt: TGTGCCAGCAGTCCGGGACTAGCGGTTTGGGAGCAGTACTTC; cdr3_aa: CASSPGLAVWEQYF; d_call: TRBD2; v_call: TRBV12-3/TRBV12-4; j_call: TRBJ2-7; clone_size: many
cdr3_nt: TGTGCCAGCAGCTTAGGGGCAGGAATACAGCCCCAGCATTTT; cdr3_aa: CASSLGAGIQPQHF; d_call: -; v_call: TRBV7-9; j_call: TRBJ1-5; clone_size: many
cdr3_nt: TGCGCCAGCAGCTGGGGACGACGGAACTCTGGAAACACCATATATTTT; cdr3_aa: CASSWGRRNSGNTIYF; d_call: -; v_call: TRBV5-1; j_call: TRBJ1-3; clone_size: many
cdr3_nt: TGTGCCAGCAGCAGGGACCGAGGACCCCTCCACTTT; cdr3_aa: CASSRDRGPLHF; d_call: -; v_call: TRBV7-9; j_call: TRBJ1-6; clone_size: -
cdr3_nt: TGTGCCAGCCGAATGTTGGGGACAGGGCGCTACGAGCAGTACTTC; cdr3_aa: CASRMLGTGRYEQYF; d_call: TRBD1; v_call: TRBV6-1; j_call: TRBJ2-7; clone_size: many
cdr3_nt: TGTGCCAGTAGTGAGGCGGGAGGTGGGGATGAGCAGTTCTTC; cdr3_aa: CASSEAGGGDEQFF; d_call: TRBD2; v_call: TRBV19; j_call: TRBJ2-1; clone_size: -
cdr3_nt: TGTGCCAGCTCACGGACGGGGGAGAGAAGGTACACTGAAGCTTTCTTT; cdr3_aa: CASSRTGERRYTEAFF; d_call: -; v_call: TRBV18; j_call: TRBJ1-1; clone_size: many
cdr3_nt: TGCGCCAGCAGCCCGGGACTAGCGGGACAAAGTGAGCAGTTCTTC; cdr3_aa: CASSPGLAGQSEQFF; d_call: TRBD2; v_call: TRBV5-1; j_call: TRBJ2-1; clone_size: many
cdr3_nt: TGTGCCAGCAGTTTACAAATCTCCTATGGCTACACCTTC; cdr3_aa: CASSLQISYGYTF; d_call: -; v_call: TRBV6-5; j_call: TRBJ1-2; clone_size: few
cdr3_nt: TGTGCCATCACCCCGGACAGGAGCACAGATACGCAGTATTTT; cdr3_aa: CAITPDRSTDTQYF; d_call: TRBD1; v_call: TRBV10-3; j_call: TRBJ2-3; clone_size: many
cdr3_nt: TGCAGCGTTGAAGGATCAGGCCGGAGGTACTCCTACAATGAGCAGTTCTTC; cdr3_aa: CSVEGSGRRYSYNEQFF; d_call: -; v_call: TRBV29-1; j_call: TRBJ2-1; clone_size: many
cdr3_nt: TGTGCCAGCAGCCCGGGGGCGGGGTACAATGAGCAGTTCTTC; cdr3_aa: CASSPGAGYNEQFF; d_call: -; v_call: TRBV7-2; j_call: TRBJ2-1; clone_size: few
cdr3_nt: TGTGCCAGCAGCTTAGAACCCACTGTGGTTGAGCAGTTCTTC; cdr3_aa: CASSLEPTVVEQFF; d_call: -; v_call: TRBV7-6; j_call: TRBJ2-1; clone_size: -
cdr3_nt: TGCAGCGTTACGGGACAGGGGTCCTACAATGAGCAGTTCTTC; cdr3_aa: CSVTGQGSYNEQFF; d_call: TRBD1; v_call: TRBV29-1; j_call: TRBJ2-1; clone_size: many
cdr3_nt: TGCAGTGCCCCCCCCCTAGCGGAGGGCGATACGCAGTATTTT; cdr3_aa: CSAPPLAEGDTQYF; d_call: TRBD2; v_call: TRBV20-1; j_call: TRBJ2-3; clone_size: many
cdr3_nt: TGCGCCAGCAGCTTGGTGATTAGGTCCGGTGGAATAGATGGCTACACCTTC; cdr3_aa: CASSLVIRSGGIDGYTF; d_call: -; v_call: TRBV5-1; j_call: TRBJ1-2; clone_size: -
cdr3_nt: TGTGCCAGCAGCTTATCAGGGCTGTATGGCTACACCTTC; cdr3_aa: CASSLSGLYGYTF; d_call: -; v_call: TRBV7-6; j_call: TRBJ1-2; clone_size: many
cdr3_nt: TGTGCCAGCAGTTCACCGGGACAAGACTACGAGCAGTACTTC; cdr3_aa: CASSSPGQDYEQYF; d_call: -; v_call: TRBV6-2/TRBV6-3; j_call: TRBJ2-7; clone_size: few
cdr3_nt: TGTGCCAGCAGCCCCATGGGACTAGCAGGCGGTGAGCAGTTCTTC; cdr3_aa: CASSPMGLAGGEQFF; d_call: TRBD2; v_call: TRBV9; j_call: TRBJ2-1; clone_size: many
cdr3_nt: TGTGCCAGCAGCCAGGCTTACTCGGGGGATGGCTACACCTTC; cdr3_aa: CASSQAYSGDGYTF; d_call: -; v_call: TRBV7-2; j_call: TRBJ1-2; clone_size: many
cdr3_nt: TGTGCCAGCAGCATGAAACCTTTGCTTGCAGATGGGAGCAATCAGCCCCAGCATTTT; cdr3_aa: CASSMKPLLADGSNQPQHF; d_call: -; v_call: TRBV5-4; j_call: TRBJ1-5; clone_size: many
cdr3_nt: TGTGCCAGCAGGGTACTTGGACAGGGCGATACGCAGTATTTT; cdr3_aa: CASRVLGQGDTQYF; d_call: TRBD1; v_call: TRBV2; j_call: TRBJ2-3; clone_size: many
cdr3_nt: TGTGCCAGCAGTCCCCTTTCCGGTGAGCAGTTCTTC; cdr3_aa: CASSPLSGEQFF; d_call: -; v_call: TRBV6-6; j_call: TRBJ2-1; clone_size: many
cdr3_nt: TGCAGTGCCCCCGGGACAGGGGCTAGCAATGAGCAGTTCTTC; cdr3_aa: CSAPGTGASNEQFF; d_call: TRBD1; v_call: TRBV20-1; j_call: TRBJ2-1; clone_size: many
cdr3_nt: TGTGCCAGCAGGAGAATAACAGCGGCATACGAGCAGTACTTC; cdr3_aa: CASRRITAAYEQYF; d_call: -; v_call: TRBV5-5; j_call: TRBJ2-7; clone_size: many
cdr3_nt: TGTGCCAGCAGCCAGACTGGGGCCAACGTCCTGACTTTC; cdr3_aa: CASSQTGANVLTF; d_call: -; v_call: TRBV3-1; j_call: TRBJ2-6; clone_size: many
cdr3_nt: TGTGCCAGCAGTCTAGGATACGTCCTGACTTTC; cdr3_aa: CASSLGYVLTF; d_call: -; v_call: TRBV12-3/TRBV12-4; j_call: TRBJ2-6; clone_size: many
cdr3_nt: TGTGCCAGCAGCTCCAGGCCGGGAGAAGAGACCCAGTACTTC; cdr3_aa: CASSSRPGEETQYF; d_call: -; v_call: TRBV7-9; j_call: TRBJ2-5; clone_size: many
cdr3_nt: TGTGCCAGCAGCTTAAGGGGGCGCGTCGACGAGCAGTACTTC; cdr3_aa: CASSLRGRVDEQYF; d_call: TRBD1; v_call: TRBV7-2; j_call: TRBJ2-7; clone_size: many
cdr3_nt: TGTGCCAGCAGCTTAGTGACCCTTACTGAAGCTTTCTTT; cdr3_aa: CASSLVTLTEAFF; d_call: -; v_call: TRBV7-9; j_call: TRBJ1-1; clone_size: many
cdr3_nt: TGTGCCAGCAGCCAACAGGGGACAGTTTACACTGAAGCTTTCTTT; cdr3_aa: CASSQQGTVYTEAFF; d_call: TRBD1; v_call: TRBV14; j_call: TRBJ1-1; clone_size: many
cdr3_nt: TGCAGTACTAGTTCCAGTTCCCAACGGTACAGCAATCAGCCCCAGCATTTT; cdr3_aa: CSTSSSSQRYSNQPQHF; d_call: -; v_call: TRBV20-1; j_call: TRBJ1-5; clone_size: once
cdr3_nt: TGTGCCATCAGTGGACAGGGCAATCAGCCCCAGCATTTT; cdr3_aa: CAISGQGNQPQHF; d_call: -; v_call: TRBV10-3; j_call: TRBJ1-5; clone_size: many
cdr3_nt: TGTGCCAGCAGCTTTCGGGCACCGAACACTGAAGCTTTCTTT; cdr3_aa: CASSFRAPNTEAFF; d_call: -; v_call: TRBV21-1; j_call: TRBJ1-1; clone_size: few
cdr3_nt: TGTGCCAGCTCACCACCCCAGGGGACCTACGAGCAGTACTTC; cdr3_aa: CASSPPQGTYEQYF; d_call: -; v_call: TRBV18; j_call: TRBJ2-7; clone_size: few
cdr3_nt: TGTGCCAGCAGTCCCACCGAGGGCTCCTACGAGCAGTACTTC; cdr3_aa: CASSPTEGSYEQYF; d_call: -; v_call: TRBV2; j_call: TRBJ2-7; clone_size: -
cdr3_nt: TGCAGTGCGGGGGGCGGGCCGTACACTGAAGCTTTCTTT; cdr3_aa: CSAGGGPYTEAFF; d_call: -; v_call: TRBV20-1; j_call: TRBJ1-1; clone_size: many
cdr3_nt: TGTGCCAGCAGCCAAGAAATCCTAGCGGGGACCACCGGGGAGCTGTTTTTT; cdr3_aa: CASSQEILAGTTGELFF; d_call: TRBD2; v_call: TRBV3-1; j_call: TRBJ2-2; clone_size: many
cdr3_nt: TGCAGTGCTAGAGAGTTTCGGAGCTCAGACACCATATATTTT; cdr3_aa: CSAREFRSSDTIYF; d_call: -; v_call: TRBV20-1; j_call: TRBJ1-3; clone_size: many
cdr3_nt: TGTGCCAGCAGTTCCCCAGCGGGGTACAATGAGCAGTTCTTC; cdr3_aa: CASSSPAGYNEQFF; d_call: TRBD2; v_call: TRBV12-3/TRBV12-4; j_call: TRBJ2-1; clone_size: many
cdr3_nt: TGTGCCAGCAGTCCCGGCTACTCCTACGAGCAGTACTTC; cdr3_aa: CASSPGYSYEQYF; d_call: -; v_call: TRBV12-3/TRBV12-4; j_call: TRBJ2-7; clone_size: many
cdr3_nt: TGTGCCACCAGTGATTTCCGGCGGGAGGGAGGAGATGAGCAGTTCTTC; cdr3_aa: CATSDFRREGGDEQFF; d_call: TRBD2; v_call: TRBV24-1; j_call: TRBJ2-1; clone_size: many
cdr3_nt: TGTGCCAGCAGCTTAGTGGGGTACGGTGAAGCTTTCTTT; cdr3_aa: CASSLVGYGEAFF; d_call: -; v_call: TRBV7-8; j_call: TRBJ1-1; clone_size: few
cdr3_nt: TGCAGCGTCGCTTGGGGGGGTGATGAGCAGTTCTTC; cdr3_aa: CSVAWGGDEQFF; d_call: TRBD2; v_call: TRBV29-1; j_call: TRBJ2-1; clone_size: many
cdr3_nt: TGTGCCAGCAGCTTCGGGCAGGGAGGTTACAATGAGCAGTTCTTC; cdr3_aa: CASSFGQGGYNEQFF; d_call: -; v_call: TRBV7-3; j_call: TRBJ2-1; clone_size: many
cdr3_nt: TGTGCCAGCAGACCCAGGGGGCTAGAGAACACTGAAGCTTTCTTT; cdr3_aa: CASRPRGLENTEAFF; d_call: TRBD1; v_call: TRBV11-3; j_call: TRBJ1-1; clone_size: many
cdr3_nt: TGTGCCAGCAGCTCCGGGGACGGGAACTACGAATACCAAGAGACCCAGTACTTC; cdr3_aa: CASSSGDGNYEYQETQYF; d_call: -; v_call: TRBV7-6; j_call: TRBJ2-5; clone_size: few
cdr3_nt: TGTGCCAGCAGCTTAGTTGGGACCTCTGGCTACACCTTC; cdr3_aa: CASSLVGTSGYTF; d_call: -; v_call: TRBV7-2; j_call: TRBJ1-2; clone_size: -
cdr3_nt: TGTGCCAGCAGTGCGACAGGCGGAGATGGCTTCACCTTC; cdr3_aa: CASSATGGDGFTF; d_call: -; v_call: TRBV28; j_call: TRBJ1-2; clone_size: -